Each of the 20 T cell receptor beta chains below was sequenced from the same sample in a study of Ad26.COV2.S vaccination and SARS-CoV-2 variants. The table came from immunoSEQ multiplex PCR; TCRdb's copy has only in-frame clones and leaves some out. The profile covers 440,000 or so clones, with 92% appearing a single time and over 1.5% taken by the ten largest. Treatment reported: some 20 received Ad26.COV2.S at low or high dose, single or two shots; about 5 received placebo; per-sample allocation not given. Day 63 after the first injection of vaccine or placebo was the sampling time. The specimen comprised peripheral blood, sampled in a trial of Ad26.COV2.S vaccine versus placebo. Receptor source: a person between 18 and 59 years old who received the Ad26.COV2.S COVID-19 vaccine or a placebo.

The chain couples TRBV7-8 to TRBJ1-1, with D possibly TRBD1 on 6 matching bases. The ends were cut back, 1 base at V and 4 bases at J, with 13 bases in the middle. This CDR3 is built from 15 residues. From germline, CDR1 is SGHVS and CDR2 FQNEAQ. The CDR3 sequence: CASSLESRGSTEAFF. The CDR3 nucleotides read TGTGCCAGCAGCTTAGAAAGCAGGGGTAGCACTGAAGCTTTCTTT. The full variable domain, its missing parts supplied by reference TRBV7-8 and TRBJ1-1, is GAGVSQSPRYKVAKRGQDVALRCDPISGHVSLFWYQQALGQGPEFLTYFQNEAQLDKSGLPSDRFFAERPEGSVSTLKIQRTQQEDSAVYLCASSLESRGSTEAFFGQGTRLTVV.

This chain uses TRBV6-2 or TRBV6-3 with TRBJ1-2, with D possibly TRBD1 on 6 matching bases. V was shortened by 3 bases and J by 8 bases, with 13 bases between the two germline ends. The CDR3 totals 13 residues. The germline CDR1 and CDR2 sequences are MNHEY and SVGEGT. The CDR3 DNA is TGTGCCAGCAGTTATCCGGGGGCGCGGGGCTACACCTTC. It is translated as CASSYPGARGYTF.

The V call is TRBV6-6, the J call TRBJ1-1, with no clear D. Germline CDR1 reads MNHNY; CDR2 reads SVGAGI (reference sequence). V lost 5 bases and J lost 4, with 17 bases in between. The CDR3 contains 15 residues. The CDR3: CASSQTRGGSTEAFF. As DNA, the CDR3 is TGTGCCAGCAGTCAGACCAGAGGCGGGAGCACTGAAGCTTTCTTT.

Note on this clone: The same CDR3 arises from other DNA sequences in this sample as well. Here the CDR3 reads CASSVDLNTEAFF. CDR3 bases: TGTGCCAGCAGCGTCGATTTGAACACTGAAGCTTTCTTT. The rearrangement links TRBV9 to TRBJ1-1, with D uncertain. The V end lost 2 bases, the J end lost 0 bases, and 5 bases lay between the germline ends. Per the germline V gene, CDR1 is SGDLS and CDR2 is YYNGEE. The CDR3 spans 13 residues.

Only one count was recorded for this clone. The rearrangement uses TRBV19 and TRBJ1-2, with unresolved D. The CDR3 runs 13 residues. CDR1 and CDR2 from the germline V gene are LNHDA and SQIVND (reference sequence). With 5 bases removed from V and 9 bases from J, the gap between germline ends came to 16 bases. The CDR3 DNA sequence: TGTGCCAGTAGTGATCAGAACCTTCTTCGCTACACCTTC. Encoded protein: CASSDQNLLRYTF.

The chain carries TRBV7-8 and TRBJ2-3; 8 bases line up with TRBD2. Trimming cost V 5 bases and J 2 bases; bases outside gene matches: 12. The CDR3 length is 17 residues. Germline V gene data show CDR1 as SGHVS and CDR2 as FQNEAQ. This CDR3 is CASSPTYAGGTTDTQYF. The CDR3 DNA sequence: TGTGCCAGCAGCCCCACGTACGCGGGGGGCACCACAGATACGCAGTATTTT.

V is TRBV5-6 and J is TRBJ1-2; D is perhaps TRBD1 (5 bases). Trimming stripped 2 bases from V and 4 bases from J, with 6 bases between. CDR1 is SGHDT, CDR2 YYEEEE, per germline. This CDR3 region has 12 residues. The CDR3 DNA sequence: TGTGCCAGCAGCTTCGGGACCTATGGCTACACCTTC. Encoded protein: CASSFGTYGYTF.

The chain recombines TRBV11-3 with TRBJ1-5; unclear D gene. Germline V gene lookup returns CDR1 SGHNT and CDR2 YENEEA. The length of the CDR3 is 17 residues. The germline V and J ends were trimmed by 2 bases and 0 bases, with 14 bases remaining between them. CDR3 in amino acids: CASSLHRRAYSNQPQHF. CDR3 DNA: TGTGCCAGCAGCTTACATAGAAGGGCGTATAGCAATCAGCCCCAGCATTTT.

The rearrangement uses TRBV28 and TRBJ1-2, with D unresolved. Trimming shortened V by 6 bases and J by 8 bases, and 13 bases separated the two germline ends. The length of the CDR3 is 12 residues. CDR1 is MDHEN, CDR2 SYDVKM, per germline. CDR3 in amino acids: CASSPHDGGYTF. In DNA form, the CDR3 reads TGTGCCAGCAGCCCTCACGATGGAGGCTACACCTTC.

The J gene is TRBJ2-5, the V gene TRBV6-6; 7 nucleotides match TRBD1. This CDR3 contains 15 residues. J gave up 0 bases and V 0 bases, and 1 base lay outside the gene matches. Germline V gene lookup returns CDR1 MNHNY and CDR2 SVGAGI (reference sequence). The CDR3 DNA reads TGTGCCAGCAGTTACTCCACAGGGGACCAAGAGACCCAGTACTTC. Its translation is CASSYSTGDQETQYF.

The genes are TRBV28 and TRBJ2-7, with D tentatively TRBD1 (5 bases). The CDR3 totals 12 residues. V gave up 5 bases and J gave up 3 bases, with 8 bases separating them. Germline CDR1 MDHEN, CDR2 SYDVKM. The CDR3 DNA reads as TGTGCCAGCAGTGACGACAGCTACGAGCAGTACTTC. Its protein is CASSDDSYEQYF.

The chain is built from TRBV19 and TRBJ1-1; possible D gene TRBD1, 5 bases. Germline loops: CDR1 LNHDA, CDR2 SQIVND (reference sequence). Trimming took 7 bases from V and 4 from J, leaving 10 bases between them. The CDR3 has 12 residues. CDR3 sequence (DNA): TGTGCCAGTAAATCGGGACTCACTGAAGCTTTCTTT. Protein: CASKSGLTEAFF.

In regard to this clone: This same CDR3 is encoded by further DNA sequences in the sample. The genes are TRBV7-2 and TRBJ2-4; D tentatively reads TRBD1 or TRBD2 (5 bases each). The CDR3 totals 14 residues. Germline lookup yields CDR1 SGHTA and CDR2 FQGNSA. Trimming stripped 4 bases from V and 0 bases from J, with 7 bases between. The CDR3 DNA reads as TGTGCCAGCAGCTCGGGGCTAGCCAAAAACATTCAGTACTTC. Protein sequence: CASSSGLAKNIQYF.

The chain couples TRBV4-3 to TRBJ2-1; 7 bases map to TRBD1. CDR1 is LGHNA and CDR2 is YSLEER in the germline V gene. V gave up 1 base and J gave up 6 bases; unmatched junction bases: 3. The length of the CDR3 is 14 residues. The CDR3, as DNA: TGCGCCAGCAGCCAAGCGGACAGGCGCAATGAGCAGTTCTTC. It codes for CASSQADRRNEQFF.

The chain joins TRBV7-2 to TRBJ1-6; 8 bases match TRBD1. Germline lookup yields CDR1 SGHTA and CDR2 FQGNSA. CDR3 size: 15 residues. V was clipped by 1 base and J by 6 bases; unmatched bases: 2. The CDR3 DNA reads as TGTGCCAGCAGCTTAGAGGGACAGGTTAATTCACCCCTCCACTTT. This encodes CASSLEGQVNSPLHF.

The V gene is TRBV5-1, the J gene TRBJ2-3; 10 bases agree with TRBD2. V lost 1 base to trimming and J lost 0 bases; unmatched junction nucleotides: 8. Germline loops: CDR1 SGHRS, CDR2 YFSETQ. The CDR3 extends over 18 amino acids. The DNA of the CDR3 is TGCGCCAGCAGCTTGAGGCTCTCTAGCGGGGGAAGCACAGATACGCAGTATTTT. Its protein product is CASSLRLSSGGSTDTQYF.

This clone was counted a single time. The chain uses TRBV18 and TRBJ2-3; 16 bases are a match to TRBD2. The length of the CDR3 is 17 residues. Germline V lookup: CDR1 KGHSH, CDR2 LQKENI. V lost 0 bases and J lost 10; bases outside the gene matches: 7. Here the CDR3 DNA reads TGTGCCAGCTCACCACCGGGACTAGCGGGGGGGCCGGCTTCGCAGTATTTT. The encoded protein is CASSPPGLAGGPASQYF.

The rearrangement joins TRBV27 to TRBJ2-3; D may match TRBD1 or TRBD2 (6 bases each). The CDR3 contains 15 residues. Germline CDR1 MNHEY, CDR2 SMNVEV (reference sequence). V lost 2 bases, J lost 4 bases, and 13 bases lay in between. The CDR3: CASSLMGGAADTQYF. CDR3 DNA sequence: TGTGCCAGCAGTTTAATGGGGGGCGCAGCAGATACGCAGTATTTT.

The gene calls are TRBV27 and TRBJ1-2, with 8 bases matching TRBD1. The CDR3 is 17 residues long. CDR1 MNHEY and CDR2 SMNVEV come from the germline V gene (reference sequence). Trimming took 4 bases from V and 5 from J; bases not matched to a gene: 15. CDR3 coding DNA: TGTGCCAGCAGTTATTTCGCGGGGACAGGAGCTCAGTATGGCTACACCTTC. Translation gives CASSYFAGTGAQYGYTF.

This chain joins TRBV5-6 and TRBJ1-5; 8 bases are a match to TRBD1. The length of the CDR3 is 16 residues. J was trimmed by 3 bases and V by 4 bases; bases with no gene match: 9. Per the germline V gene, CDR1 is SGHDT and CDR2 is YYEEEE. The CDR3 loop is CASSRMDRANNQPQHF. The DNA of the CDR3 is TGTGCCAGCAGCCGTATGGACAGGGCCAACAATCAGCCCCAGCATTTT.